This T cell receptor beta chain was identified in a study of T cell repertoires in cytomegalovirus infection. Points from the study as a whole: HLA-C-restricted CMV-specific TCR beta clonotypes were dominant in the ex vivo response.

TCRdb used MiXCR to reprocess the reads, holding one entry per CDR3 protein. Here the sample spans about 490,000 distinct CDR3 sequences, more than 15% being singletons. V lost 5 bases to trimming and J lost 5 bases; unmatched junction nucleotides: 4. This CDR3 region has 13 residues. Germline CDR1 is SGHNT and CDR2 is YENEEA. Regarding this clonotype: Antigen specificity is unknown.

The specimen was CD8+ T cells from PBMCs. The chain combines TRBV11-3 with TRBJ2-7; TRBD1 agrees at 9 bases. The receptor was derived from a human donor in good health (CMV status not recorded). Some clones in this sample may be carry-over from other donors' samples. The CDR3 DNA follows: TGTGCCAGCAGCGTACAGGGGGCCCACGAGCAGTACTTC. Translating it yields CASSVQGAHEQYF.